This is a list of T cell receptor beta chains from one sample in a study of T-cell reconstitution after alpha-beta-depleted transplantation in children. TCRdb re-analysed the PCR reads in MiXCR, keeping a single row per CDR3 protein. Among approximately 500,000 distinct CDR3 sequences listed, roughly a tenth were seen once. The starting material was PBMCs, obtained before TCRalphabeta/CD19-depleted stem cell transplant. These receptors were taken from a child aged 2 to 10 with inherited bone marrow failure, due to receive a stem cell transplant. The CDR3 runs from the conserved cysteine through the conserved F or W. Clone size, where shown, is once, few, many, or a class for clones that have expanded.

size	V	J	CDR3
many	TRBV5-1	TRBJ1-1	CASTSDRGWSTEAFF
many	TRBV28	TRBJ2-5	CASRSDRGRETQYF
NA	TRBV4-3	TRBJ2-1	CASSQEPRPYNGQFF
many	TRBV9	TRBJ1-6	CASSVAAYNSPLHF
few	TRBV28	TRBJ1-5	CASSLKTGVGPQPQHF
many	TRBV2	TRBJ2-7	CASTHDRGGYEQYF
many	TRBV3-1	TRBJ2-1	CASSPRQDNEQFF
many	TRBV20-1	TRBJ1-2	CSARDYRGQGANYGYTF
many	TRBV2	TRBJ2-3	CASSDRSTDTQYF
many	TRBV7-9	TRBJ2-7	CASSTQGSEQYF
NA	TRBV4-1	TRBJ2-1	CASSQAGVGQFF
NA	TRBV20-1	TRBJ2-4	CSAVGATKNIQYF
many	TRBV29-1	TRBJ2-7	CSVGNRGHEQYF